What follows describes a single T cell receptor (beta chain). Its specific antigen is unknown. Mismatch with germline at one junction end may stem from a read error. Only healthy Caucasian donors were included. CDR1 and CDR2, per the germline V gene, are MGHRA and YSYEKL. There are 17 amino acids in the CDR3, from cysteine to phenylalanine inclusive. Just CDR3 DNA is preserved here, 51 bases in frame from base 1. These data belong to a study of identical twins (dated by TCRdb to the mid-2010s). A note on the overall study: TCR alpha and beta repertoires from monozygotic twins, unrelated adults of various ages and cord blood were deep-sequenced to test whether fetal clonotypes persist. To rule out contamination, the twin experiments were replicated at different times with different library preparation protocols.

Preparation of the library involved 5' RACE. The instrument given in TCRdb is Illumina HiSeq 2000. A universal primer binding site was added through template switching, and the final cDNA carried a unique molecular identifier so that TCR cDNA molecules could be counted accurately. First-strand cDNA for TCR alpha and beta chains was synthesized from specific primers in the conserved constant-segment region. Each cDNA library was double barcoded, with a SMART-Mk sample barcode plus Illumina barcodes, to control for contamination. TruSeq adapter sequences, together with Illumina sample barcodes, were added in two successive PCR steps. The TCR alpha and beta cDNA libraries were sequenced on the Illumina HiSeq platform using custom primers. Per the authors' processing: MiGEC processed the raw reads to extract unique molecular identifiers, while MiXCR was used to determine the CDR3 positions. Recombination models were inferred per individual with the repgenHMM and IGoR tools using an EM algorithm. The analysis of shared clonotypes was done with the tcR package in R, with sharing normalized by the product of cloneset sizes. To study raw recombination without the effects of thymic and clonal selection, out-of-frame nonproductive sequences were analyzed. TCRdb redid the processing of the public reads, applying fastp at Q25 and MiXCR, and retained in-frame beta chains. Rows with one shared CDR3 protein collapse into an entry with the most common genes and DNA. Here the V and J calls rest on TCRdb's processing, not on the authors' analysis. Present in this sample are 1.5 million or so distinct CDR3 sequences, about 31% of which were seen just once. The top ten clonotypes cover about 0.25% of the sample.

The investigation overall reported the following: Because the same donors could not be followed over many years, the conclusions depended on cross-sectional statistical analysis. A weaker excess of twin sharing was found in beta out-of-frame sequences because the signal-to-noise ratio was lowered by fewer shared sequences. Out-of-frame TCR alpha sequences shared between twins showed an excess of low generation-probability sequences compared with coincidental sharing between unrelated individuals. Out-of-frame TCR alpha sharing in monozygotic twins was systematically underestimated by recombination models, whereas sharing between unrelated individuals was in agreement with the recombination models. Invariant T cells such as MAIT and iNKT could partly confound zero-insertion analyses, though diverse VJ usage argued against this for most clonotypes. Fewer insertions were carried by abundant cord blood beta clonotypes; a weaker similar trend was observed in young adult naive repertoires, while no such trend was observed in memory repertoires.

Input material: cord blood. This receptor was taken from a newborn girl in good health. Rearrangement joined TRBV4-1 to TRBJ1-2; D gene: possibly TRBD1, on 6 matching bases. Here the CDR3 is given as CASSHLSGVDLNYGHTF. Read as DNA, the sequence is TGCGCCAGCAGCCATCTGTCAGGGGTAGACCTTAACTATGGCCACACCTTC.